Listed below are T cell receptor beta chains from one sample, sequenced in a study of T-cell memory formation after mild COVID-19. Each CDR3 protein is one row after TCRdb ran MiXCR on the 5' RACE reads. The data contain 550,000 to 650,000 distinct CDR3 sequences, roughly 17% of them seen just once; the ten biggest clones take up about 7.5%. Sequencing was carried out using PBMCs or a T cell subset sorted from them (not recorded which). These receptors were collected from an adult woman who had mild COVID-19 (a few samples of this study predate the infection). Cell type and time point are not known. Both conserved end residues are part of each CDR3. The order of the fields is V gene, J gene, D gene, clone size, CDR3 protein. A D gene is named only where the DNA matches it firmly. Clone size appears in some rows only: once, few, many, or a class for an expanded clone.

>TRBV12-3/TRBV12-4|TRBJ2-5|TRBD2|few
CASTSDPGLDLQETQYF
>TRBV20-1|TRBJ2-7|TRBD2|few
CSARGTSGRYEQYF
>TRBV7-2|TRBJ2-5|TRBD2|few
CASSLETSVQETQYF
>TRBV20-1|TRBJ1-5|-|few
CSASGGFSNQPQHF
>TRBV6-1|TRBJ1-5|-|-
CASSEMPGAWGNQPQHF
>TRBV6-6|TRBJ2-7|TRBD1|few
CASSYSSGQGYEQYF
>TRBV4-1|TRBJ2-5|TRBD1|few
CASSASRDRVTTQYF
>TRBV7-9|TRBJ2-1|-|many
CASSPAGANEQFF
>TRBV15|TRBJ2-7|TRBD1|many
CATSRGQGDIYEQYF
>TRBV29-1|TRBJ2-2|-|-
CSGTPPTADTGELFF
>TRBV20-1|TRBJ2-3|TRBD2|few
CSARDPSGAWITSTDTQYF
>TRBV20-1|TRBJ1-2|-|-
CSAPDRTRDGYTF
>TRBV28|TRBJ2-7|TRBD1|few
CASSFRDRDHEQYF
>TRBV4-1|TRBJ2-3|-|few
CASSQEGDVADTQYF
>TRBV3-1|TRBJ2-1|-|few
CASSARQGGVYNEQFF
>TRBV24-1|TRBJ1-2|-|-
CATSDWTYGYTF
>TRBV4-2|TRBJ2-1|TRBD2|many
CASSPGTSGDNEQFF
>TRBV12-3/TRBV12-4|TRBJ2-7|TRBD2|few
CASRVGRAAEQYF
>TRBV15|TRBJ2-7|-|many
CATSRDFQGPRDEQYF
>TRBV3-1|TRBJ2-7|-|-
CASSRQALSPEQYF
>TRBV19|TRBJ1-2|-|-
CASSISAGDGYTF
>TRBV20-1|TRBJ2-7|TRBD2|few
CSARDHRREYHEQYF
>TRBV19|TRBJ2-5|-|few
CASSSVDQETQYF
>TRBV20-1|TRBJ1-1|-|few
CSAMNAEAFF
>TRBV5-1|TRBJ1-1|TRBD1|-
CASSRVQGPFSFAFF
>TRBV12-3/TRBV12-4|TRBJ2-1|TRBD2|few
CASSYRTSGGYNEQFF
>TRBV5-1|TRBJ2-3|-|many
CASSFSGDTTDTQYF
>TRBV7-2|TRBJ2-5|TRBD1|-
CASSLGFMGQTLQETQYF
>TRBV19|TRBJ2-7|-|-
CASGADITYEQYF
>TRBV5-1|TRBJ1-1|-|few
CASSPTLANTEAFF